These 26 T cell receptor beta chains were all obtained from the same sample, sequenced in a study of blood T cell repertoires in COVID-19. Sequencing was performed with immunoSEQ multiplex PCR; in TCRdb, only in-frame clones are kept and a portion is missing. Of around 300,000 clones in the sample, approximately 90% are singletons; the top ten hold about 3%. Sequenced material: peripheral blood. The receptors shown here come from a woman between 25 and 40 years old with active or convalescent COVID-19.

This clone was seen more than once but under ten times. This chain uses TRBV6-6 with TRBJ2-1; the D gene is possibly TRBD1 (6 bases). CDR3 length: 12 residues. Germline-derived CDR1 and CDR2 are MNHNY and SVGAGI (reference sequence). Between the trimmed V and J ends, which lost 2 bases and 7 bases, there was a span of 6 bases. CDR3 in DNA: TGTGCCAGCAGTTACAGGGGGAATGAGCAGTTCTTC. It yields the protein CASSYRGNEQFF.

This rearrangement joins TRBV28 to TRBJ1-3; D is unclear. The CDR3 is 16 residues long. The V gene lost 4 bases and the J gene lost 0 bases, with 13 bases spanning the gap. Germline lookup yields CDR1 MDHEN and CDR2 SYDVKM. The CDR3 loop is CASSSLDFISGNTIYF. The DNA for the CDR3 is TGTGCCAGCAGTTCCCTCGACTTTATCTCTGGAAACACCATATATTTT.

The chain recombines TRBV7-8 with TRBJ1-6, with D perhaps TRBD1 (6 bases). With 6 bases removed from V and 4 bases from J, the gap between germline ends came to 19 bases. The germline V gene encodes CDR1 SGHVS and CDR2 FQNEAQ. CDR3 length equals 17 residues. CDR3 in DNA: TGTGCCAGCAGGCGAACCGAACAGGGAGTATATAATTCACCCCTCCACTTT. Amino acids: CASRRTEQGVYNSPLHF.

This chain connects TRBV11-2 to TRBJ1-1; 7 bases are shared with TRBD1. V shed 3 bases and J 1 base; nucleotides not matched to a gene: 2. The CDR3 loop spans 14 amino acids. Per germline, CDR1 SGHAT and CDR2 FQNNGV. The CDR3 region has the DNA TGTGCCAGCAGCTTTAACAGGGGGAACACTGAAGCTTTCTTT. Protein product: CASSFNRGNTEAFF.

This clone has only one observation. The V call is TRBV12-5, the J call TRBJ2-5; possibly TRBD2 for D (8 bases). The CDR3 extends over 17 amino acids. The V end lost 4 bases, the J end lost 1 base, and 19 bases lay between the germline ends. The V gene's germline CDR1 is LGHNT and CDR2 FRNRAP. The CDR3 DNA follows: TGTGCTAGTGGTTCAGGGGGTTTAACTAGCGGCCAAGAGACCCAGTACTTC. Translation: CASGSGGLTSGQETQYF. Full variable domain (remainder filled in from reference TRBV12-5 and TRBJ2-5): DARVTQTPRHKVTEMGQEVTMRCQPILGHNTVFWYRQTMMQGLELLAYFRNRAPLDDSGMPKDRFSAEMPDATLATLKIQPSEPRDSAVYFCASGSGGLTSGQETQYFGPGTRLLVL.

This chain joins TRBV4-2 and TRBJ1-6; 8 bases line up with TRBD1. Germline trimming cut 4 bases from V and 5 bases from J; bases unmatched to any gene: 7. The V gene's germline CDR1 is LGHNA and CDR2 YNFKEQ. CDR3 length: 16 residues. The CDR3 here is CASSPGQGADNSPLHF. CDR3 sequence (DNA): TGTGCCAGCAGCCCCGGACAGGGAGCCGATAATTCACCCCTCCACTTT.

The gene calls are TRBV7-9 and TRBJ2-1, with TRBD2 matching over 9 bases. CDR1 is SEHNR, CDR2 FQNEAQ, per germline (reference sequence). V shed 4 bases, J shed 4 bases, and the junction held 8 bases outside the gene matches. This CDR3 is built from 16 residues. The CDR3 DNA reads TGTGCCAGCAGCTCCTCTAGCGGGGCGGGTTACAATGAGCAGTTCTTC. This encodes CASSSSSGAGYNEQFF. Supplemented by reference TRBV7-9 and TRBJ2-1, the full variable domain reads DTGVSQNPRHKITKRGQNVTFRCDPISEHNRLYWYRQTLGQGPEFLTYFQNEAQLEKSRLLSDRFSAERPKGSFSTLEIQRTEQGDSAMYLCASSSSSGAGYNEQFFGPGTRLTVL.

The V call is TRBV18, the J call TRBJ1-5; perhaps TRBD1 as D (5 bases). The germline V gene encodes CDR1 KGHSH and CDR2 LQKENI. The CDR3 is 14 amino acids. The V gene lost 5 bases and the J gene lost 0 bases, with 8 bases spanning the gap. This chain's CDR3 is CASSGGVSNQPQHF. In nucleotides, the CDR3 is TGTGCCAGCTCAGGGGGGGTTAGCAATCAGCCCCAGCATTTT.

The chain employs TRBV18 and TRBJ2-1, with 11 bases aligning to TRBD2. The CDR3 is 18 amino acids. Germline CDR1 is KGHSH and CDR2 is LQKENI. Trimming at V came to 3 bases and at J to 0 bases, leaving 7 bases not matched to a gene. Here the CDR3 DNA reads TGTGCCAGCTCACCCCAAACTAGCGGGGGTTTCTCCTACAATGAGCAGTTCTTC. Protein product: CASSPQTSGGFSYNEQFF.

The chain recombines TRBV24-1 with TRBJ2-5; D not certain. The CDR3 runs 13 residues. Trimming took 4 bases from V and 0 from J, leaving 5 bases between them. Germline-derived CDR1 and CDR2 are KGHDR and SFDVKD. The CDR3 coding sequence is TGTGCCACCAGTGAAAGCTACCAAGAGACCCAGTACTTC. Amino acid sequence: CATSESYQETQYF.

The gene calls are TRBV4-2 and TRBJ2-1, with 12 bases identical to TRBD2. V lost 0 bases and J lost 4; bases outside the gene matches: 7. The germline V gene has CDR1 LGHNA and CDR2 YNFKEQ. The CDR3 has 18 residues. CDR3 loop: CASSQEASGGDPYNEQFF. DNA of the CDR3: TGTGCCAGCAGCCAAGAGGCTAGCGGGGGGGATCCTTACAATGAGCAGTTCTTC.

A remark on this clone: Other DNA sequences in the same sample also yield this CDR3. V is TRBV4-3 and J is TRBJ1-2; no firm D call. Germline V gene lookup returns CDR1 LGHNA and CDR2 YSLEER. The CDR3 is 14 residues long. V was shortened by 0 bases and J by 1 base, with 6 bases between the two germline ends. This chain's CDR3 is CASSQDRLNYGYTF. The CDR3 DNA reads TGCGCCAGCAGCCAAGACCGACTTAACTATGGCTACACCTTC.

The chain uses TRBV28 and TRBJ2-2; 9 bases fit TRBD2. After removal of 7 bases from V and 4 bases from J, the junction contained 4 bases not matched to a gene. The CDR3 runs to 14 residues. Germline V gene data show CDR1 as MDHEN and CDR2 as SYDVKM. The CDR3 DNA reads as TGTGCCAGCACGCGGGGGGGATTCACCGGGGAGCTGTTTTTT. It codes for CASTRGGFTGELFF.

The chain joins TRBV30 to TRBJ1-4, with D perhaps matching TRBD1 (6 bases). V dropped 2 bases and J dropped 5 bases, with 15 bases sitting between them. Germline CDR1 and CDR2: GTSNPN and SVGIG (reference sequence). The CDR3 contains 15 residues. The DNA of the CDR3 is TGTGCCTGGAGTCTATTCGACAGGAGAAATGAAAAACTGTTTTTT. Protein sequence: CAWSLFDRRNEKLFF. The whole variable domain, remainder taken from reference TRBV30 and TRBJ1-4, is SQTIHQWPATLVQPVGSPLSLECTVEGTSNPNLYWYRQAAGRGLQLLFYSVGIGQISSEVPQNLSASRPQDRQFILSSKKLLLSDSGFYLCAWSLFDRRNEKLFFGSGTQLSVL.

The V call is TRBV3-1 (or the pseudogene TRBV3-2), the J call TRBJ2-5; D might be TRBD1 (6 bases). This CDR3 comprises 15 residues. Trimming removed 3 bases from V and 5 bases from J, with 16 bases in between. The germline V gene has CDR1 LGHDT and CDR2 YNNKEL (reference sequence). This CDR3 is CASSQGTSGWETQYF. The DNA of the CDR3 is TGTGCCAGCAGCCAGGGGACATCAGGTTGGGAGACCCAGTACTTC.

This chain links TRBV11-2 with TRBJ2-1; 8 bases are a match to TRBD2. CDR3 length: 17 amino acids. CDR1 and CDR2 from the germline V gene are SGHAT and FQNNGV. Trimming removed 7 bases from V and 0 bases from J; junction bases left unmatched: 11. The CDR3 region is CASTQTVAGNSYNEQFF. For the CDR3, the DNA is TGTGCCAGCACCCAGACGGTAGCGGGGAACTCCTACAATGAGCAGTTCTTC.

The rearrangement links TRBV6-1 to TRBJ1-5; maybe TRBD1 (5 bases). V was pared by 0 bases and J by 6 bases, with 15 bases between. The V gene's germline CDR1 is MNHNS and CDR2 SASEGT. The CDR3 is made up of 16 amino acids. In DNA, the CDR3 is TGTGCCAGCAGTGAAGCGGCAGGGATTCGAGCTCAGCCCCAGCATTTT. Its protein is CASSEAAGIRAQPQHF.

The chain recombines TRBV20-1 with TRBJ1-5, with D possibly matching TRBD1 (6 bases). The germline V gene encodes CDR1 DFQATT and CDR2 SNEGSKA (reference sequence). This CDR3 is built from 14 residues. Trimming left V 3 bases short and J 4 bases short, with 13 bases between. In DNA, the CDR3 is TGCAGTGCTAGTAGCCAGGGGAAGAATCAGCCCCAGCATTTT. Encoded protein: CSASSQGKNQPQHF.

This clone was detected once. The V call is TRBV5-1, the J call TRBJ2-1; a weak D match, TRBD2 (5 bases). Germline-derived CDR1 and CDR2 are SGHRS and YFSETQ. V shed 0 bases and J shed 4 bases, with 17 bases lying between them. The CDR3 has 17 residues. CDR3 protein: CASSLGPAFGEYNEQFF. The CDR3 coding sequence is TGCGCCAGCAGCTTGGGACCCGCGTTTGGGGAGTACAATGAGCAGTTCTTC.

This rearrangement joins TRBV9 to TRBJ1-2; weak D call: TRBD1 (5 bases). Trimming removed 6 bases from V and 4 bases from J, with 13 bases in between. The CDR3 is 13 amino acids. Per germline, CDR1 SGDLS and CDR2 YYNGEE. The CDR3 region is CASNNGGSYGYTF. Written as DNA, the CDR3 is TGTGCCAGCAACAATGGGGGGAGCTATGGCTACACCTTC.

V is TRBV5-4 and J is TRBJ2-3, with 16 bases aligning to TRBD2. Germline CDR1 reads SGHNT; CDR2 reads YYREEE (reference sequence). The CDR3 has 18 residues. J gave up 5 bases and V 3 bases, and 9 bases lay outside the gene matches. The CDR3 nucleotides are TGTGCCAGCAGCTGGGGACTAGCGGGGGGGCTAGGTAAAGATACGCAGTATTTT. Protein: CASSWGLAGGLGKDTQYF.

The chain has TRBV25-1 and TRBJ1-2; no firm D call. The germline V gene has CDR1 MGHDK and CDR2 SYGVNS. Between the trimmed V and J ends, which lost 4 bases and 4 bases, there was a span of 16 bases. This CDR3 contains 15 residues. The CDR3, as DNA: TGTGCCAGCAGTGGACCCCGTGGGCCGGCCTATGGCTACACCTTC. Its protein product is CASSGPRGPAYGYTF.

The chain employs TRBV7-2 and TRBJ1-2; 9 positions agree with TRBD1. The CDR3 is made up of 14 amino acids. From germline, CDR1 is SGHTA and CDR2 FQGNSA. The J segment lost 7 bases and the V segment lost 5 bases, leaving 8 bases of the junction unmatched. The CDR3 region has the DNA TGTGCCAGCAGCCTTCAGGACAGGGGCAGTGGCTACACCTTC. Protein: CASSLQDRGSGYTF.

The count of this clone is one. This chain connects TRBV6-1 to TRBJ2-3; D may be TRBD1 (5 bases). Trimming stripped 2 bases from V and 2 bases from J, with 8 bases between. Germline lookup yields CDR1 MNHNS and CDR2 SASEGT. The CDR3 is 14 amino acids. The CDR3 nucleotides are TGTGCCAGCAGTGAACTCAGGGTCACAGATACGCAGTATTTT. Translating gives CASSELRVTDTQYF.

This sequence joins TRBV4-2 and TRBJ2-7; 9 nucleotides align to TRBD1. Germline values: CDR1 LGHNA, CDR2 YNFKEQ. CDR3 length equals 15 residues. V shed 1 base and J 5 bases; nucleotides not matched to a gene: 6. The CDR3 protein is CASSQVQGADDEQYF. CDR3 DNA sequence: TGTGCCAGCAGCCAAGTACAGGGGGCTGACGACGAGCAGTACTTC.

The chain combines TRBV19 with TRBJ1-2, with a tentative D call TRBD1 (5 bases). Trimming stripped 5 bases from V and 1 base from J, with 26 bases between. Germline CDR1 LNHDA, CDR2 SQIVND (reference sequence). The CDR3 extends over 19 amino acids. CDR3 DNA: TGTGCCAGTAGTTCTCTCGGTTTGACAGCCGGTGCTATTAACTATGGCTACACCTTC. This encodes CASSSLGLTAGAINYGYTF.